Following are 2 T cell receptor beta chains from one sample sequenced in a study of OX40 agonist ivuxolimab in advanced cancers. Clones were read by immunoSEQ multiplex PCR, and TCRdb kept only the in-frame ones, dropping some. The table records approximately 54,000 clones, 91% of them present only once. Sequenced here: CD4+ or CD8+ T cells sorted from blood, sampled in a trial of the OX40 agonist ivuxolimab. These receptors all stem from an adult with an advanced solid tumor such as melanoma, head and neck, liver or kidney cancer.

The chain combines TRBV9 with TRBJ2-1, with D maybe TRBD2 (6 bases). The CDR3 has 17 amino acids. Germline CDR1 and CDR2: SGDLS and YYNGEE. V lost 2 bases, J lost 5 bases, and 20 bases lay in between. CDR3 protein: CASSVTRSGDWNNEQFF. The CDR3 region has the DNA TGTGCCAGCAGCGTTACTCGGTCCGGGGACTGGAACAATGAGCAGTTCTTC.

This clone was seen only a few times. The chain is built from TRBV25-1 and TRBJ1-1; TRBD1 is a possible D gene (6 bases). CDR3 length equals 17 residues. The germline CDR1 and CDR2 sequences are MGHDK and SYGVNS. Between the trimmed V and J ends, which lost 3 bases and 3 bases, there was a span of 20 bases. This CDR3 is CASSDSMGGGPDTEAFF. In DNA form, the CDR3 reads TGTGCCAGCAGTGATTCCATGGGGGGGGGCCCAGACACTGAAGCTTTCTTT. Full variable domain (outside the CDR3, taken from reference TRBV25-1 and TRBJ1-1): EADIYQTPRYLVIGTGKKITLECSQTMGHDKMYWYQQDPGMELHLIHYSYGVNSTEKGDLSSESTVSRIRTEHFPLTLESARPSHTSQYLCASSDSMGGGPDTEAFFGQGTRLTVV.